This T cell receptor (beta chain) was documented in a study of T-cell reconstitution after alpha-beta-depleted transplantation in children. Losses at the gene ends were 4 bases for V and 7 bases for J; bases not matched to a gene: 6. CDR1 is SGHRS, CDR2 YFSETQ, per germline. The CDR3 is 14 amino acids. Unique molecular identifiers were incorporated during preparation of the TCRbeta library. TCRdb passed the PCR reads through MiXCR, listing each CDR3 protein once. The table lists 250,000 to 300,000 distinct CDR3 sequences, approximately 9.6% of them singletons, with 10% in the top ten. The chain links TRBV5-1 to TRBJ2-2; 8 bases map to TRBD1. The sequence came from a human donor who donated a stem cell graft to a child with SCID. The sequenced sample was PBMCs from the stem cell graft donor, obtained from the stem cell graft. The CDR3, as DNA: TGCGCCAGCAGCGTATGGACAGGGTTCGGGGAGCTGTTTTTT. Amino acids: CASSVWTGFGELFF.